This T cell receptor beta chain originates from a study of blood T cells in healthy people across ages. Looked up from germline, CDR1 is KGHDR and CDR2 is SFDVKD. This CDR3 contains 13 residues. V was cut by 1 base and J by 7 bases, with 6 bases left in between. Regarding this clonotype: The antigen remains undetermined.

It was with a sample-barcoded 5' primer and a J-beta primer mix that a second PCR of about 7 to 12 cycles was run. TCRdb processed the 5' RACE reads anew with MiXCR; each CDR3 protein has one entry. This sample has roughly 680,000 distinct CDR3 sequences; about 52% occur once, and the top ten carry 30% to 40%. Study-wide points: Strong correlation linked observed beta diversity and percent naive T cells.

The origin of this receptor is a woman aged 55-70 years in good health. The rearrangement links TRBV24-1 to TRBJ2-2; D remains ambiguous. Sequenced input: blood. Here the CDR3 DNA reads TGTGCCACCAGTGATTTTCAGGACGGGGAGCTGTTTTTT. It translates to CATSDFQDGELFF.